The rows below give T cell receptor beta chains drawn from one sample of a study of cytomegalovirus exposure and HLA in healthy donors. Sequencing used immunoSEQ multiplex PCR; TCRdb keeps in-frame clones, though not all of them. The table lists tens of thousands of clones, around three fifths of them singletons. Material: PBMCs. The receptors stem from a boy between 10 and 17 years old in good health and CMV-seropositive. CDR3s include the opening cysteine and the closing phenylalanine or tryptophan. The D gene is left open where the match is weak. The listing skips clone size in some rows; elsewhere it reads once, few, many or a size class.

clone size,CDR3 length,V gene,D gene,J gene,CDR3 protein,CDR3 DNA
few,15,TRBV7-2,NA,TRBJ2-3,CASSPFGSSTDTQYF,TGTGCCAGCAGCCCCTTTGGGAGTAGTACAGATACGCAGTATTTT
NA,17,TRBV9,TRBD1,TRBJ2-2,CASSPRGGRANTGELFF,TGTGCCAGCAGCCCCCGAGGGGGCAGGGCGAACACCGGGGAGCTGTTTTTT
few,14,TRBV6-1,NA,TRBJ1-5,CASSGGGEDQPQHF,TGTGCCAGCAGTGGCGGGGGCGAAGATCAGCCCCAGCATTTT
NA,16,TRBV9,NA,TRBJ1-4,CASSEHSGATNEKLFF,TGTGCCAGCAGCGAGCATTCAGGGGCAACTAATGAAAAACTGTTTTTT
NA,12,TRBV5-6,NA,TRBJ2-7,CASSPRRSEQYF,TGTGCCAGCAGCCCTAGGAGGAGCGAGCAGTACTTC
few,14,TRBV4-1,NA,TRBJ1-1,CASSRQIMNTEAFF,TGCGCCAGCAGCCGACAGATCATGAACACTGAAGCTTTCTTT
NA,14,TRBV9,NA,TRBJ2-3,CASSLGSSEDTQYF,TGTGCCAGCAGCCTAGGGTCTAGCGAAGATACGCAGTATTTT
NA,15,TRBV19,NA,TRBJ2-1,CASSILPSNHNEQFF,TGTGCCAGTAGTATTCTCCCTAGCAACCACAATGAGCAGTTCTTC
NA,15,TRBV9,NA,TRBJ1-6,CASSVDTGLRSPLHF,TGTGCCAGCAGCGTAGATACAGGGTTGCGGTCACCCCTCCACTTT
NA,17,TRBV10-1,NA,TRBJ1-1,CASRAGEGGGTNTEAFF,TGCGCCAGCCGAGCAGGAGAAGGGGGGGGAACGAACACTGAAGCTTTCTTT
NA,12,TRBV7-9,NA,TRBJ1-2,CASSQDNYGYTF,TGTGCCAGCAGCCAGGATAACTATGGCTACACCTTC
NA,14,TRBV19,NA,TRBJ2-1,CASIDKSSYNEQFF,TGTGCCAGTATCGACAAAAGCTCCTACAATGAGCAGTTCTTC
NA,14,TRBV6-6,TRBD1,TRBJ2-7,CASSLGTGQNEQYF,TGTGCCAGCAGTTTAGGGACAGGGCAAAACGAGCAGTACTTC
few,17,TRBV2,NA,TRBJ2-7,CASSEATLQGPSYEQYF,TGTGCCAGCAGTGAAGCGACTTTACAGGGCCCGTCCTACGAGCAGTACTTC
NA,17,TRBV5-1,NA,TRBJ2-1,CASSTQPAGASNNEQFF,TGCGCCAGCAGCACCCAACCCGCGGGGGCCTCCAACAATGAGCAGTTCTTC
NA,15,TRBV5-6,NA,TRBJ1-2,CASSFMDSGNYGYTF,TGTGCCAGCAGCTTCATGGACTCGGGCAACTATGGCTACACCTTC
NA,19,TRBV4-2,TRBD2,TRBJ2-1,CASSQGERAGAPLSDEQFF,TGTGCCAGCAGCCAAGGTGAGCGAGCGGGGGCCCCGCTCAGCGATGAGCAGTTCTTC
NA,14,TRBV19,TRBD1,TRBJ2-5,CASSKDRDQETQYF,TGTGCCAGTAGTAAGGACAGGGATCAAGAGACCCAGTACTTC
NA,13,TRBV7-6,NA,TRBJ2-7,CASSTRAGYEQYF,TGTGCCAGCAGCACGCGAGCGGGTTACGAGCAGTACTTC
NA,14,TRBV11-2,NA,TRBJ1-1,CASRLVGGVTEAFF,TGTGCCAGTAGACTTGTGGGGGGAGTGACTGAAGCTTTCTTT
NA,13,TRBV29-1,NA,TRBJ1-1,CSATVVQDTEAFF,TGCAGCGCGACGGTGGTGCAGGACACTGAAGCTTTCTTT
few,13,TRBV9,TRBD1,TRBJ2-1,CASSGYRGDEQFF,TGTGCCAGCAGCGGTTACAGGGGCGATGAGCAGTTCTTC
NA,17,TRBV29-1,TRBD1,TRBJ2-7,CSVEGTGGLSGSLEQYF,TGCAGCGTTGAGGGGACAGGGGGTTTGAGCGGGAGTTTGGAGCAGTACTTC
NA,13,TRBV6-5,NA,TRBJ2-7,CASSLGGSYEQYF,TGTGCCAGCAGCCTCGGGGGCTCCTACGAGCAGTACTTC
NA,16,TRBV9,NA,TRBJ2-2,CASSVWNRVNTGELFF,TGTGCCAGCAGCGTATGGAACAGGGTCAACACCGGGGAGCTGTTTTTT
NA,16,TRBV6-1,NA,TRBJ2-7,CASSERGGLELYEQYF,TGTGCCAGCAGTGAAAGGGGGGGCTTAGAACTCTACGAGCAGTACTTC
NA,16,TRBV4-3,NA,TRBJ2-6,CASSQFRDSGANVLTF,TGCGCCAGCAGCCAATTCAGGGACTCCGGGGCCAACGTCCTGACTTTC
NA,15,TRBV6-5,TRBD2,TRBJ2-3,CASSQRGRNTDTQYF,TGTGCCAGCAGTCAGCGGGGGAGAAACACAGATACGCAGTATTTT
NA,16,TRBV7-2,TRBD1,TRBJ2-7,CASTKLPTDRVSEQYF,TGTGCCAGCACCAAACTTCCGACTGACAGGGTCAGCGAGCAGTACTTC
NA,15,TRBV25-1,NA,TRBJ2-1,CASSEGKGHHNEQFF,TGTGCCAGCAGTGAAGGTAAGGGGCACCACAATGAGCAGTTCTTC
NA,17,TRBV4-2,NA,TRBJ1-2,CASSRRRGQIYDYGYTF,TGTGCCAGCAGCCGGCGGCGAGGACAGATATATGACTATGGCTACACCTTC
NA,13,TRBV5-6,TRBD1,TRBJ1-1,CASSSDRGTEAFF,TGTGCCAGCAGCTCCGACAGGGGCACTGAAGCTTTCTTT
NA,17,TRBV14,NA,TRBJ2-7,CASSQGLYSGRSYEQYF,TGTGCCAGCAGCCAAGGTCTTTATTCAGGAAGGTCCTACGAGCAGTACTTC
NA,15,TRBV6-5,TRBD1,TRBJ1-2,CASTFSSGYRGGYTF,TGTGCCAGCACATTTTCCTCCGGCTACAGGGGAGGCTACACCTTC
NA,15,TRBV14,NA,TRBJ1-1,CASSHDSGLFTEAFF,TGTGCCAGCAGCCACGACAGTGGACTATTCACTGAAGCTTTCTTT
few,14,TRBV4-3,TRBD1,TRBJ2-3,CASSQGPGQGSQYF,TGCGCCAGCAGCCAGGGCCCCGGACAGGGTTCACAGTATTTT
NA,12,TRBV29-1,TRBD1,TRBJ2-3,CSVERGPDTQYF,TGCAGCGTTGAGAGGGGGCCGGATACGCAGTATTTT
few,16,TRBV7-2,NA,TRBJ2-7,CASSFTQALPSYEQYF,TGTGCCAGCAGTTTTACTCAGGCTTTACCCTCCTACGAGCAGTACTTC
NA,14,TRBV11-1,NA,TRBJ2-3,CASSLYRVGDTQYF,TGTGCCAGCAGCCTCTACAGGGTCGGAGATACGCAGTATTTT
NA,16,TRBV7-7,TRBD2,TRBJ2-7,CASSPLGGSPSYEQYF,TGTGCTAGCAGCCCCCTCGGCGGGAGTCCTTCCTACGAGCAGTACTTC